Here is one T cell receptor beta chain with its context. Regarding time point: patch test 2, 6 weeks after DPC sensitization. The treatment here: therapeutic diphenylcyclopropenone sensitization with weekly scalp DPC. Sequencing started from total RNA isolated from unfractionated whole blood. TCRdb reprocessed the RACE reads with MiXCR, giving one entry per CDR3 protein. The repertoire includes about 82,000 distinct CDR3 sequences, about 6.6% of them detected once, and about 1.5% sits in the top ten. The ends lost 5 bases at V and 5 bases at J; junction bases unmatched: 5. The length of the CDR3 is 14 residues. This sample is part of a study of human T cells and chemical hapten exposure.

Sequencing used whole blood, obtained in connection with sensitization to the hapten diphenylcyclopropenone (DPC). The chain joins TRBV12-3 or TRBV12-4 to TRBJ1-5, with 8 bases fitting TRBD1. The receptor comes from a woman aged 25 to 39 with alopecia areata. Some clones in this sample may be carry-over from other donors' samples. CDR3 bases: TGTGCCAGCAGTAACCTACAGGGGGATCAGCCCCAGCATTTT. It is translated as CASSNLQGDQPQHF.